A single sample gave rise to the 22 T cell receptor beta chains below, sequenced in a study of CD8 T cells in ankylosing spondylitis (dated by TCRdb to about 2017). Their recognized antigens are unknown. Libraries were built with 5' RACE. For sequencing, an Illumina HiSeq 2500 was employed. TCRdb reprocessed the public reads (quality trimming at Q25 with fastp, clone calling with MiXCR) and kept in-frame beta chains. A single entry per CDR3 protein holds the most common genes and DNA from its merged rows. The table for this sample lists more than 600,000 distinct CDR3 sequences; about 20% of them were counted only once. Around 20% of the sample lies in the top ten. On the study overall, not on this receptor specifically: Blood from ankylosing spondylitis patients appeared to be characterized by a TCR beta motif composed of 7 to 9 highly homologous amino acid variants.

The sequenced sample consisted of blood, either unsorted or a sorted T cell fraction (not recorded which). The receptors originated from a male donor with ankylosing spondylitis.

This chain joins TRBV4-1 and TRBJ2-2, with D possibly being TRBD2 (6 bases). Germline CDR1 and CDR2: MGHRA and YSYEKL. This CDR3 has 15 residues. V was shortened by 5 bases and J by 8 bases, with 18 bases between the two germline ends. The DNA of the CDR3 is TGCGCCAGCAGCGAAGGGGCGGGGTTTTCAGGGGAGCTGTTTTTT. Protein: CASSEGAGFSGELFF.

This clonotype was recorded many times. The chain recombines TRBV29-1 with TRBJ1-2; 7 bases match TRBD1. V gave up 2 bases and J gave up 5 bases; unmatched junction bases: 17. The CDR3 has 17 residues. Germline V gene sequence: CDR1 SQVTM, CDR2 ANQGSEA. Written as DNA, the CDR3 is TGCAGCGTTGAACACCTGGGAGGGGGCGCACGCTTATATGGCTACACCTTC. Translated: CSVEHLGGGARLYGYTF.

The genes are TRBV5-1 and TRBJ2-3; 8 nucleotides agree with TRBD2. Trimming cost V 4 bases and J 2 bases; bases outside gene matches: 9. The CDR3 extends over 16 amino acids. Per germline, CDR1 SGHRS and CDR2 YFSETQ. CDR3 sequence: CASSRGGSRDTDTQYF. The CDR3 bases are TGCGCCAGCAGCCGGGGGGGGTCCAGGGACACAGATACGCAGTATTTT. Complete variable domain (other parts from reference TRBV5-1 and TRBJ2-3): KAGVTQTPRYLIKTRGQQVTLSCSPISGHRSVSWYQQTPGQGLQFLFEYFSETQRNKGNFPGRFSGRQFSNSRSEMNVSTLELGDSALYLCASSRGGSRDTDTQYFGPGTRLTVL.

The V and J genes are TRBV7-9 and TRBJ1-6; D perhaps matches TRBD1 (6 bases). V lost 0 bases and J lost 9, with 12 bases in between. CDR3 length equals 15 residues. Germline V CDR1 and CDR2: SEHNR, FQNEAQ (reference sequence). CDR3: CASSLAPGEGSPLHF. The CDR3 DNA reads TGTGCCAGCAGCTTAGCTCCAGGGGAGGGTTCACCCCTCCACTTT.

This rearrangement joins TRBV11-2 to TRBJ2-1; D call uncertain. Trimming removed 6 bases at V and 8 bases at J, with 11 bases between. The CDR3 has 12 amino acids. Germline assignment: CDR1 SGHAT and CDR2 FQNNGV. CDR3 coding DNA: TGTGCCAGCAGACTAAATTTGGATGAGCAGTTCTTC. It is translated as CASRLNLDEQFF.

This clonotype came up a few times. The V gene is TRBV6-2 or TRBV6-3, the J gene TRBJ2-1; 10 bases align to TRBD2. With V trimmed by 6 bases and J by 6 bases, 5 bases remained unmatched. The CDR3 is 14 amino acids. Per the germline V gene, CDR1 is MNHEY and CDR2 is SVGEGT. This CDR3 reads CASSWTSGTNEQFF. CDR3 bases: TGTGCCAGCAGCTGGACTAGCGGAACCAATGAGCAGTTCTTC.

There are many counts of this clonotype. The CDR3 is CASAQGANTGELFF. The DNA of the CDR3 is TGCGCCAGCGCCCAGGGGGCGAACACCGGGGAGCTGTTTTTT. This chain joins TRBV10-2 and TRBJ2-2; 7 bases align to TRBD1. The germline gives CDR1 WSHSY, CDR2 SAAADI. The CDR3 is made up of 14 amino acids. The ends lost 8 bases at V and 0 bases at J; junction bases unmatched: 3.

DNA of the CDR3: TGTGCCAGCAGTTTGGAGGGGTACACCGGGGAGCTGTTTTTT. Translating it yields CASSLEGYTGELFF. The chain uses TRBV12-3 or TRBV12-4 and TRBJ2-2, with D possibly being TRBD2 (6 bases). V was trimmed by 3 bases and J by 3 bases, leaving 8 bases between them. This CDR3 contains 14 residues.

V usage is TRBV7-2 and J usage is TRBJ2-5; the D is unclear. The ends were cut back, 5 bases at V and 5 bases at J, with 12 bases in the middle. The CDR3 covers 13 residues. Germline V gives CDR1 SGHTA, CDR2 FQGNSA. CDR3 residues: CASSPLGPETQYF. The CDR3 region has the DNA TGTGCCAGCAGCCCGCTGGGCCCGGAGACCCAGTACTTC.

The sample holds a few counts of this clonotype. The V gene is TRBV21-1, the J gene TRBJ1-2; whether TRBD1, the table's D call, matches the DNA was not checked. TRBV21-1 is shown as a pseudogene. The CDR3 spans 24 residues. DNA for the CDR3: TGTGCCAGCAGCAAATTAGTTGATAGGGACAGGGGGCTGTTTGCCCCACGAGAGATCTATGGCTACACCTTC. Translation gives CASSKLVDRDRGLFAPREIYGYTF.

This clonotype has only a few counts. The chain couples TRBV20-1 to TRBJ2-7; the match to TRBD1 covers 8 bases. The CDR3 is 16 amino acids. The junction had 13 bases not matched to a gene; V was cut back by 4 bases and J by 2 bases. Per the germline V gene, CDR1 is DFQATT and CDR2 is SNEGSKA (reference sequence). CDR3 sequence: CSANVGNGQGTYEQYF. The CDR3 DNA reads as TGCAGTGCTAATGTGGGCAATGGACAGGGAACCTACGAGCAGTACTTC.

The chain is built from TRBV6-5 and TRBJ1-2; D is unclear. CDR1 is MNHEY, CDR2 SVGAGI, per germline. Trimming stripped 0 bases from V and 4 bases from J, with 15 bases between. The CDR3 covers 16 residues. CDR3 nucleotide sequence: TGTGCCAGCAGTTACTCGAGTTCGGCAGCCCTCTATGGCTACACCTTC. Protein sequence: CASSYSSSAALYGYTF.

The chain joins TRBV7-2 to TRBJ2-5; D is ambiguous. Per germline, CDR1 SGHTA and CDR2 FQGNSA. This CDR3 region has 13 residues. Trimming left V 4 bases short and J 5 bases short, with 11 bases between. For the CDR3, the DNA is TGTGCCAGCAGCTGGGGTAGCCTGGAGACCCAGTACTTC. Protein sequence: CASSWGSLETQYF.

The chain uses TRBV12-3 or TRBV12-4 and TRBJ2-2; no clear D gene. V lost 5 bases to trimming and J lost 8 bases, with 18 bases between them. This CDR3 has 15 amino acids. The CDR3 nucleotides read TGTGCCAGCAGTCCCTTGGACCAACCGACGGGGGAGCTGTTTTTT. Amino acid sequence: CASSPLDQPTGELFF.

This clonotype was counted between two and nine times. This rearrangement joins TRBV20-1 to TRBJ2-2; tentatively, D is TRBD1 (5 bases). Germline loops: CDR1 DFQATT, CDR2 SNEGSKA (reference sequence). Trimming pared 0 bases from V and 5 bases from J, leaving 16 bases between. The length of the CDR3 is 16 residues. The CDR3 DNA is TGCAGTGCTAGAGATGCACGCAGGGATCAAACCGGGGAGCTGTTTTTT. Amino acids: CSARDARRDQTGELFF.

The chain has TRBV20-1 and TRBJ1-1; TRBD1 might be the D (5 bases). Germline V gene sequence: CDR1 DFQATT, CDR2 SNEGSKA (reference sequence). The CDR3 has 12 residues. V lost 1 base to trimming and J lost 5 bases, with 8 bases between them. The CDR3 is CSARAGQTEAFF. The CDR3 nucleotides are TGCAGTGCTAGAGCAGGGCAGACTGAAGCTTTCTTT.

This chain uses TRBV24-1 with TRBJ1-1; D is ambiguous. Trimming removed 4 bases at V and 3 bases at J, with 17 bases between. From germline, CDR1 is KGHDR and CDR2 SFDVKD. The CDR3 is made up of 16 amino acids. The CDR3 DNA follows: TGTGCCACCAGTGAGTCGGGTACGGGGTTGGACACTGAAGCTTTCTTT. It is translated as CATSESGTGLDTEAFF.

This clonotype was recorded a few times. The chain combines TRBV5-1 with TRBJ1-1, with unresolved D. This CDR3 is built from 14 residues. Trimming took 1 base from V and 9 from J, leaving 16 bases between them. Germline V gene lookup returns CDR1 SGHRS and CDR2 YFSETQ. CDR3 sequence (DNA): TGCGCCAGCAGCTTGACCGGAACCTTTTCGAAAGCTTTCTTT. Amino acids: CASSLTGTFSKAFF.

The chain combines TRBV4-1 with TRBJ1-5, with 7 bases that match TRBD1. The CDR3 runs 15 residues. The ends lost 3 bases at V and 7 bases at J; junction bases unmatched: 9. CDR1 MGHRA and CDR2 YSYEKL come from the germline V gene. CDR3 coding DNA: TGCGCCAGCAGCCAGGGTATAGGGGGCGACCAGCCCCAGCATTTT. It specifies CASSQGIGGDQPQHF.

The sample holds a few counts of this clonotype. This sequence joins TRBV4-1 and TRBJ2-1; D remains ambiguous. From germline, CDR1 is MGHRA and CDR2 YSYEKL. Trimming shortened V by 3 bases and J by 9 bases, and 12 bases separated the two germline ends. The CDR3 covers 13 residues. This CDR3 reads CASSQGNGGEQFF. The CDR3 DNA is TGCGCCAGCAGCCAGGGAAACGGTGGTGAGCAGTTCTTC.

The CDR3 DNA reads TGTGCCAGCAGTTTAATACAGTCCCACCAAGAGACCCAGTACTTC. Translated, it gives CASSLIQSHQETQYF. The chain links TRBV28 to TRBJ2-5, with D hard to call. Deletions cut 2 bases from V and 0 bases from J, with 10 bases between. The germline gives CDR1 MDHEN, CDR2 SYDVKM. There are 15 residues in the CDR3.

The genes are TRBV28 and TRBJ2-7; TRBD1 is a possible D gene (6 bases). CDR3 size: 15 residues. Germline V gene sequence: CDR1 MDHEN, CDR2 SYDVKM. Trimming shortened V by 5 bases and J by 4 bases, and 18 bases separated the two germline ends. Written as DNA, the CDR3 is TGTGCCAGCAGTCCTCAAACCGGGACATTTTACGAGCAGTACTTC. Translation gives CASSPQTGTFYEQYF.